The clone carrying this T cell receptor beta chain was observed a few times. As yet, its antigen is unknown. This sample was taken from a study of T cell responses to AZD1222 COVID-19 vaccine. Broader study findings: Repertoire sampling happened only post peak T cell response. Once two AZD1222 doses were given, Spike-specific TCR breadth and depth went up. Baseline seropositivity occurred in only a handful of AZD1222 recipients. Mapped onto spike, vaccine-associated CD4 TCRs spanned it and were dominant at 160-218 and 743-854.

The V gene's germline CDR1 is SGHNT and CDR2 YENEEA. The CDR3 totals 13 residues. Trimming left V 4 bases short and J 6 bases short, with 12 bases between. Clones were read by immunoSEQ multiplex PCR, and TCRdb kept only the in-frame ones, dropping some. The data hold 85,000 to 120,000 clones, with more than 70% observed a single time. The V gene is TRBV11-3, the J gene TRBJ1-2; D remains ambiguous. The sample here was peripheral blood, taken on day 0 of AZD1222 vaccination. The TCR sequence derives from an adult in good health. The CDR3 sequence is CASSWSMQDGYTF. CDR3 coding DNA: TGTGCCAGCAGCTGGTCTATGCAGGATGGCTACACCTTC.